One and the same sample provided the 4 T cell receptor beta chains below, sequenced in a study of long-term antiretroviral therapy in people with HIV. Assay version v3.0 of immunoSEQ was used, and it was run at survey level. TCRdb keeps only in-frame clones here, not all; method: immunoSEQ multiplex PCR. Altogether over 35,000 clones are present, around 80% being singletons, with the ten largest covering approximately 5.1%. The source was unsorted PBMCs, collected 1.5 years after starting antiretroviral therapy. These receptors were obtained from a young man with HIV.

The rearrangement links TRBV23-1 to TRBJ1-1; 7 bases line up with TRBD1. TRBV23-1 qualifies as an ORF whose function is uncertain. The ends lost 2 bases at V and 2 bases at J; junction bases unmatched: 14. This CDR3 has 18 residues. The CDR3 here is CASSQERQGWLPNTEAFF. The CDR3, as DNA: TGCGCCAGCAGTCAAGAACGACAGGGATGGTTACCAAACACTGAAGCTTTCTTT.

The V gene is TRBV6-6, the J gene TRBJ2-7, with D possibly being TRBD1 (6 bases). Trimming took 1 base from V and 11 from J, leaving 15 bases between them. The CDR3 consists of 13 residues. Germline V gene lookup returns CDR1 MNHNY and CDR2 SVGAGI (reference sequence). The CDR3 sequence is CASSYFLGPGEYF. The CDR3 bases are TGTGCCAGCAGTTACTTTTTGGGGCCAGGGGAGTACTTC.

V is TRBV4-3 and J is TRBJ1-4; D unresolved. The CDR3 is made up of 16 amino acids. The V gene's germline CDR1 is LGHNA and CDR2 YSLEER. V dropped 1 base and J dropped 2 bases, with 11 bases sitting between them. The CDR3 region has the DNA TGCGCCAGCAGCCAAGGACCCCGTCGTACTAATGAAAAACTGTTTTTT. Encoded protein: CASSQGPRRTNEKLFF.

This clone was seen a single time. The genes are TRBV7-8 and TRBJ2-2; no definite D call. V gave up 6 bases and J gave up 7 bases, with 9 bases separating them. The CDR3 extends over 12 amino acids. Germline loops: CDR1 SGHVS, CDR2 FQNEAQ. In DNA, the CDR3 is TGTGCCAGCAGTCCTTTCTACGGGGAGCTGTTTTTT. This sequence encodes CASSPFYGELFF. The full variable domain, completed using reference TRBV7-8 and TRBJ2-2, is GAGVSQSPRYKVAKRGQDVALRCDPISGHVSLFWYQQALGQGPEFLTYFQNEAQLDKSGLPSDRFFAERPEGSVSTLKIQRTQQEDSAVYLCASSPFYGELFFGEGSRLTVL.